This record concerns one TCR beta chain sequence. Antigen specificity is unknown. The data were obtained in a study of cytomegalovirus exposure and HLA in healthy donors. 60 Vbeta and 13 Jbeta primers were used in PCR. Repertoires were generated with immunoSEQ multiplex PCR, while TCRdb's copy carries only in-frame clones and drops some. The ten most abundant clones cover approximately 2.9% of a sample with 35,000 to 50,000 clones. Per the germline V gene, CDR1 is LNHNV and CDR2 is YYDKDF (reference sequence). The CDR3 consists of 14 residues. The ends were cut back, 7 bases at V and 2 bases at J, with 14 bases in the middle. Study results and caveats: A few of the chains that were CMV-associated were confirmed in vitro to be specific for CMV antigens. Rare TCR sequences predominated, though certain public TCRs were found in many donors. The authors enumerated over 150 TCR beta chains as linked to cytomegalovirus.

The V call is TRBV15, the J call TRBJ2-5; weak D call: TRBD2 (5 bases). Sequencing was performed on PBMCs. This TCR was sampled from a young woman in good health and CMV-seropositive. The CDR3 loop reads CATTKGLIQETQYF. The CDR3 DNA reads as TGTGCCACCACAAAAGGACTGATTCAAGAGACCCAGTACTTC. The full variable domain, completed using reference TRBV15 and TRBJ2-5, is DAMVIQNPRYQVTQFGKPVTLSCSQTLNHNVMYWYQQKSSQAPKLLFHYYDKDFNNEADTPDNFQSRRPNTSFCFLDIRSPGLGDTAMYLCATTKGLIQETQYFGPGTRLLVL.